Listed here is a single T cell receptor (beta chain). In the original processing: Amplifying reference gene primers gave estimates of nucleated cell counts. The data were produced by immunoSEQ multiplex PCR, yet TCRdb's version contains in-frame clones alone and is incomplete. V and J calls and clone size come straight from that table; D and trimming were deduced from the DNA. The profile shows fewer than 250,000 clones, approximately 85% of them singletons. This sample was taken from a study of blood T cell repertoires in COVID-19. Overall study context: Donors in the United States, Italy and Spain gave samples during acute or convalescent COVID-19.

The sequence derives from a woman in her seventies with active or convalescent COVID-19. The specimen sequenced was peripheral blood.

The CDR3 loop reads CASSVEWRAGANVLTF. The CDR3 bases are TGTGCCAGCAGCGTAGAGTGGAGGGCTGGGGCCAACGTCCTGACTTTC. The chain employs TRBV9 and TRBJ2-6; tentative D call: TRBD2 (6 bases). The germline gives CDR1 SGDLS, CDR2 YYNGEE. V lost 0 bases to trimming and J lost 2 bases, with 9 bases between them. The CDR3 has 16 residues. Based on the CDR3 plus reference TRBV9 and TRBJ2-6, the full variable domain is DSGVTQTPKHLITATGQRVTLRCSPRSGDLSVYWYQQSLDQGLQFLIQYYNGEERAKGNILERFSAQQFPDLHSELNLSSLELGDSALYFCASSVEWRAGANVLTFGAGSRLTVL.